This TCR beta chain was captured in a study of glioma-infiltrating T cells. The V end lost 5 bases, the J end lost 4 bases, and 9 bases lay between the germline ends. Germline V lookup: CDR1 MNHNS, CDR2 SASEGT. The CDR3 is 13 residues long. This clonotype was found many times. Its antigen is undetermined. Amplification of TCR alpha and beta CDR3 regions from RNA used iRepertoire nested multiplex PCR. TCRdb used MiXCR to reprocess the multiplex PCR reads, holding one entry per CDR3 protein. The table includes fewer than 500,000 distinct CDR3 sequences, 41% detected once. Study-wide findings and caveats: A blood CDR3 motif signature was depleted in highly divergent patients.

The sample taken for sequencing was glioma tissue, nonneoplastic brain tissue, or PBMCs (not recorded which). This TCR came from a human donor with low-grade glioma or glioblastoma, undergoing nonglioma brain surgery, or in good health (not recorded which). This chain connects TRBV6-1 to TRBJ1-5; D not resolved. CDR3 nucleotides: TGTGCCAGCAGTTACCCGGGAAATCAGCCCCAGCATTTT. Its protein product is CASSYPGNQPQHF.